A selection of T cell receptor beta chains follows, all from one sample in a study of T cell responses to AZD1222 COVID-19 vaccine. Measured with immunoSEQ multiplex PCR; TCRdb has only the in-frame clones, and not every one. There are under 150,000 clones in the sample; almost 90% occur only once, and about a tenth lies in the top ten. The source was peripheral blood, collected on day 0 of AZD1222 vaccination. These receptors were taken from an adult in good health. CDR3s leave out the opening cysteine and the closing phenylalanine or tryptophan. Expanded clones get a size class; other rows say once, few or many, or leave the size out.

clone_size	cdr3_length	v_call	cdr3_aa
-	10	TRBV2	ASDTSGTEAF
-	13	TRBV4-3	ASSQEGKPYNEQF
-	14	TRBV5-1	ASSLVWGRGVSPLH
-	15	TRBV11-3	ASSDPRASGGIIKQY
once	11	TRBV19	ASGDSPRGGYT
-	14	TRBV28	ASSSPRGRGVGEQY
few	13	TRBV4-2	ASSQDWDSYNEQF
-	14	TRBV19	ASSNPGLANTYEQY
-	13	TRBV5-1	ASSLVSGEQETQY
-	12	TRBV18	ASSPGTSGNEQF
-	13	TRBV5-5	ASSSPDRGTYEQY
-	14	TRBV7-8	ASSLESGDRGHEQY
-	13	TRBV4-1	ASSQVQGGGYEQY
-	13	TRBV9	ASSVIGAATDTQY
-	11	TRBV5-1	ASSGASGNTIY
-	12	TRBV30	AWSVERVAQPQH
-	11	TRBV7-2	ASSPVGTDTQY
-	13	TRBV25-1	ASSEQGAANEKLF
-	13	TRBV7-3	ASSLTKGGGETQY
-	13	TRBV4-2	ASSRSDRDGNTIY
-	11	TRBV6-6	ASSYSRDSPLH
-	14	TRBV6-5	ASSYSIQAMNTEAF